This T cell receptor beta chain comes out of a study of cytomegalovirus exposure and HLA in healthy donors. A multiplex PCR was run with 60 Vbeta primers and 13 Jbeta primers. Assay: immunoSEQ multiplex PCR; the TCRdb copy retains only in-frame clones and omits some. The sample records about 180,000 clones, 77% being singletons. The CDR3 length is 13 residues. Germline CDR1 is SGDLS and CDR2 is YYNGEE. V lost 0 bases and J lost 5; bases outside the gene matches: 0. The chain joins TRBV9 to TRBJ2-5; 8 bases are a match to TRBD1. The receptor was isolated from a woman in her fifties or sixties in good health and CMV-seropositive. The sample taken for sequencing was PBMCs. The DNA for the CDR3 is TGTGCCAGCAGCGTAGGGACAGGGGAGACCCAGTACTTC. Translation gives CASSVGTGETQYF.